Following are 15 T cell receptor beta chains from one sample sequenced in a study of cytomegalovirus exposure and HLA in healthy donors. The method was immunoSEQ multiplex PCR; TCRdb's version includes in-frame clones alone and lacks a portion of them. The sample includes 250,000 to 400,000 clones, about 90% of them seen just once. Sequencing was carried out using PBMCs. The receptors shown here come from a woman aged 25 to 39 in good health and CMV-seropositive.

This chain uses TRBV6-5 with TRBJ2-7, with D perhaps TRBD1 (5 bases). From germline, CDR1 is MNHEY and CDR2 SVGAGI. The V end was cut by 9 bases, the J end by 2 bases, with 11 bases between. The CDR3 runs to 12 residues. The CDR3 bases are TGTGCCAGTAGAACAGGAGCCTACGAGCAGTACTTC. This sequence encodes CASRTGAYEQYF.

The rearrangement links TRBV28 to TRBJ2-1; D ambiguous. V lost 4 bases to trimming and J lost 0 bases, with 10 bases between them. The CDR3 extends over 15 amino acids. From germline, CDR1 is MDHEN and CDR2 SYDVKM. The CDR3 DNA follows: TGTGCCAGCAGTTCCCCTATAAGCTCCTACAATGAGCAGTTCTTC. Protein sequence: CASSSPISSYNEQFF. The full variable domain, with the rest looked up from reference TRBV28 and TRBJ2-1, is DVKVTQSSRYLVKRTGEKVFLECVQDMDHENMFWYRQDPGLGLRLIYFSYDVKMKEKGDIPEGYSVSREKKERFSLILESASTNQTSMYLCASSSPISSYNEQFFGPGTRLTVL.

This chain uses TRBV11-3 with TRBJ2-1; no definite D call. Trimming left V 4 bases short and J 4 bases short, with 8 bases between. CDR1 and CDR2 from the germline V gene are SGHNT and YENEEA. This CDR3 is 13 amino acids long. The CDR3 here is CASSSGLYNEQFF. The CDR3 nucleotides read TGTGCCAGCAGCTCCGGGCTATACAATGAGCAGTTCTTC.

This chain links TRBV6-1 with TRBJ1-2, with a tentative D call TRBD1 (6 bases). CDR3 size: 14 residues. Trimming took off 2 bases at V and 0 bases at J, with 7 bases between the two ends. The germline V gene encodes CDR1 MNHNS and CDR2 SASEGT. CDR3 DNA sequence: TGTGCCAGCAGTGAATGGACAGCTAACTATGGCTACACCTTC. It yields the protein CASSEWTANYGYTF.

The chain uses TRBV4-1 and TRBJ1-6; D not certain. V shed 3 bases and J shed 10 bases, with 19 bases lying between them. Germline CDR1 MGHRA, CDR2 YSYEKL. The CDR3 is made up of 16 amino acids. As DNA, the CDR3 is TGCGCCAGCAGCCACCTTCAAAACCCTATTTGGTCACCCCTCCACTTT. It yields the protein CASSHLQNPIWSPLHF.

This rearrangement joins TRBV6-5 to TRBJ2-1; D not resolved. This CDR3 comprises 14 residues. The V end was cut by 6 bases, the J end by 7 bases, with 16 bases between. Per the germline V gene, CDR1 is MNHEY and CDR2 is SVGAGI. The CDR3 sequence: CASSPTQGRNEQFF. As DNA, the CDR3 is TGTGCCAGCAGCCCCACACAAGGTCGGAATGAGCAGTTCTTC.

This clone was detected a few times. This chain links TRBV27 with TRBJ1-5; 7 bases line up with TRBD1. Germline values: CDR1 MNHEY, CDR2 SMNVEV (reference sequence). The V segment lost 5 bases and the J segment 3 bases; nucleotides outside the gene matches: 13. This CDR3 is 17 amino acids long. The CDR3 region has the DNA TGTGCCAGCAGTCCAACCCGACAGGGCACTAACAATCAGCCCCAGCATTTT. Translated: CASSPTRQGTNNQPQHF.

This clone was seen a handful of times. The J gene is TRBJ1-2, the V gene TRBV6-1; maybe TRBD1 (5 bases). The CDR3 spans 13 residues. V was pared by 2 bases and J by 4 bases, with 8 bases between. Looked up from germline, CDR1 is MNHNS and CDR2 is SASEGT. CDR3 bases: TGTGCCAGCAGTGAAAGGGGCACCTATGGCTACACCTTC. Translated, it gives CASSERGTYGYTF.

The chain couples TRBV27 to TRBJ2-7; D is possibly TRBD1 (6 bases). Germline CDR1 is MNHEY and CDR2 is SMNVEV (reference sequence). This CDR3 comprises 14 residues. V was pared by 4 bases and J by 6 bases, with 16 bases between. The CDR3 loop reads CASSSSYRAIEQYF. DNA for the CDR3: TGTGCCAGCAGTTCCAGCTACAGGGCGATCGAGCAGTACTTC.

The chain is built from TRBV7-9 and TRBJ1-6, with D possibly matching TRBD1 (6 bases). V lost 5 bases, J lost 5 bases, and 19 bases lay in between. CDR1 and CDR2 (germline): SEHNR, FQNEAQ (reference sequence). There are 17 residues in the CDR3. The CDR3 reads CASSAGQMVIHNSPLHF. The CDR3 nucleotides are TGTGCCAGCAGCGCGGGACAAATGGTGATCCATAATTCACCCCTCCACTTT. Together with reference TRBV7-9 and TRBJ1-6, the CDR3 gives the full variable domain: DTGVSQNPRHKITKRGQNVTFRCDPISEHNRLYWYRQTLGQGPEFLTYFQNEAQLEKSRLLSDRFSAERPKGSFSTLEIQRTEQGDSAMYLCASSAGQMVIHNSPLHFGNGTRLTVT.

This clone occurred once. The CDR3, as DNA: TGTGCCAGTCGACCGGACAGGCTACCCTACGAGCAGTACTTC. Translated, it gives CASRPDRLPYEQYF. This chain joins TRBV28 and TRBJ2-7, with 7 bases fitting TRBD1. The CDR3 is made up of 14 amino acids. Germline CDR1 is MDHEN and CDR2 is SYDVKM. The junction had 10 bases not matched to a gene; V was cut back by 9 bases and J by 2 bases.

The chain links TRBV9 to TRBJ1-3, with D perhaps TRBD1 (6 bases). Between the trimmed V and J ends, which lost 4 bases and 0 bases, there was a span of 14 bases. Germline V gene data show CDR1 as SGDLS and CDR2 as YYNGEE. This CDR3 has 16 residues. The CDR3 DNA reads TGTGCCAGCAGCCCCTTAGGGGGTAACTCTGGAAACACCATATATTTT. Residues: CASSPLGGNSGNTIYF.

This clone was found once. CDR3 coding DNA: TGTGCCAGCAGCTTGGTCCGCTCTTACACTGAAGCTTTCTTT. Its protein product is CASSLVRSYTEAFF. The V call is TRBV5-6, the J call TRBJ1-1, with D unclear. The CDR3 totals 14 residues. CDR1 SGHDT and CDR2 YYEEEE come from the germline V gene. The ends were cut back, 0 bases at V and 3 bases at J, with 9 bases in the middle.

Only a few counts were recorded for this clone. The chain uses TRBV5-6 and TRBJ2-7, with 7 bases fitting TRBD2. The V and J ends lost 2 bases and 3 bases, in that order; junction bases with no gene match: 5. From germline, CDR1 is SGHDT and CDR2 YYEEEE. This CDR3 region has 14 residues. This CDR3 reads CASSFSSGIYEQYF. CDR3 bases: TGTGCCAGCAGCTTTTCTAGCGGTATCTACGAGCAGTACTTC.

The CDR3 coding sequence is TGTGCCAGCAGCGTAGGTCCTAGCGGACCATACGAGCAGTACTTC. Translation: CASSVGPSGPYEQYF. The chain joins TRBV9 to TRBJ2-7; 7 bases line up with TRBD2. V shed 0 bases and J 4 bases; nucleotides not matched to a gene: 7. There are 15 residues in the CDR3. Germline V gene sequence: CDR1 SGDLS, CDR2 YYNGEE. The variable domain in full, completed from reference TRBV9 and TRBJ2-7, reads DSGVTQTPKHLITATGQRVTLRCSPRSGDLSVYWYQQSLDQGLQFLIQYYNGEERAKGNILERFSAQQFPDLHSELNLSSLELGDSALYFCASSVGPSGPYEQYFGPGTRLTVT.